The table lists the clone carrying this TCR beta chain with a few counts. For a library built for alpha chains, this beta chain is a stray read; little rests on its size. Time point denoted: sample taken at primary tumor resection. Whole RNA, isolated from tumor, nontumor lung or frozen PBMC, was sequenced without prior sorting. The sample comes from a study of spatial heterogeneity in lung cancer. TCRdb independently ran MiXCR on the 5' RACE reads; one entry per CDR3 protein. The table shows some 5,000 distinct CDR3 sequences, with approximately 35% occurring only once. The sample here was PBMCs, taken at surgery. The sequence came from a female donor with early-stage non-small cell lung cancer.

The CDR3 DNA sequence: TGTGCCAGCAGTATGACAGGGAGCACAGATACGCAGTATTTT. It specifies CASSMTGSTDTQYF. The gene calls are TRBV28 and TRBJ2-3; 7 bases are shared with TRBD1. Trimming at V came to 5 bases and at J to 0 bases, leaving 2 bases not matched to a gene. The CDR3 consists of 14 residues. Per the germline V gene, CDR1 is MDHEN and CDR2 is SYDVKM.